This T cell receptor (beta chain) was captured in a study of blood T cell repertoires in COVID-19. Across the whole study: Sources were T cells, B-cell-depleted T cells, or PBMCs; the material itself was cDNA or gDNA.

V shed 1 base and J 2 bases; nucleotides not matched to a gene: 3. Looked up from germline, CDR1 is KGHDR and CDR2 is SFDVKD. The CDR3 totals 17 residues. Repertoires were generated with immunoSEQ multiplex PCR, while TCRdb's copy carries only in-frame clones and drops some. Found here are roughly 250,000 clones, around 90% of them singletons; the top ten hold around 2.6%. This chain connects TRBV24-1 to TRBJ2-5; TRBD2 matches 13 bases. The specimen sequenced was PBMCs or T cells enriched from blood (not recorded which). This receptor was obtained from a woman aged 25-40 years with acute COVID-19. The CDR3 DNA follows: TGTGCCACCAGTGATTTAGGGACTAGCGGGAATCAAGAGACCCAGTACTTC. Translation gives CATSDLGTSGNQETQYF.